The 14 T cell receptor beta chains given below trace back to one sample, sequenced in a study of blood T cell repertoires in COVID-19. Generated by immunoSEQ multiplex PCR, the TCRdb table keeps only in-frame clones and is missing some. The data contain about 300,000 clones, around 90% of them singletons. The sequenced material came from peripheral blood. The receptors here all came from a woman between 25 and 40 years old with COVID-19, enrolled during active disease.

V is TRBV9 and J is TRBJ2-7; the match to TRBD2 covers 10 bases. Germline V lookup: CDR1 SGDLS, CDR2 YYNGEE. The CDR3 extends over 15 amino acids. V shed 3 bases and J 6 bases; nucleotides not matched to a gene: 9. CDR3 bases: TGTGCCAGCAGCGCGAGCGGGAGGGCCGATACCGAGCAGTACTTC. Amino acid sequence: CASSASGRADTEQYF.

The CDR3 region has the DNA TGTGCCAGCAGTGGAGTGGACAGGGGGCTTGCAGATACGCAGTATTTT. Its translation: CASSGVDRGLADTQYF. The rearrangement links TRBV25-1 to TRBJ2-3; 11 bases fit TRBD1. Trimming took 4 bases from V and 4 from J; bases not matched to a gene: 7. Germline V gene data show CDR1 as MGHDK and CDR2 as SYGVNS. CDR3 length: 16 amino acids.

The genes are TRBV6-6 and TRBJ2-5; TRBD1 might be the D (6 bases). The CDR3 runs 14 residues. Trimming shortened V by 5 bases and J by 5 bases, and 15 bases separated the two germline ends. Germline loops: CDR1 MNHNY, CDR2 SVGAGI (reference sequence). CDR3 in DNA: TGTGCCAGCAGTAAAACAGGGATCGTGGAGACCCAGTACTTC. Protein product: CASSKTGIVETQYF.

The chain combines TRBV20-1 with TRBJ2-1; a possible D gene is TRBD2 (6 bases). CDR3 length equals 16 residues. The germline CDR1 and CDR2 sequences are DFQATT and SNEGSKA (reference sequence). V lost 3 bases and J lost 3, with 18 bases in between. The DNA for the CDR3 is TGCAGTGCTAGTTGGTCGGGAGTCTCCCTCTACAATGAGCAGTTCTTC. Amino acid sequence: CSASWSGVSLYNEQFF.

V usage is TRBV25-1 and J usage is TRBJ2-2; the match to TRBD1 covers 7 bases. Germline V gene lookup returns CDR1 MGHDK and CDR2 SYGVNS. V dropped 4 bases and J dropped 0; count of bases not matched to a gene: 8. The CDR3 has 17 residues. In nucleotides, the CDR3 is TGTGCCAGCAGTGTCGCGTACAGGGGATCGAACACCGGGGAGCTGTTTTTT. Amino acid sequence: CASSVAYRGSNTGELFF.

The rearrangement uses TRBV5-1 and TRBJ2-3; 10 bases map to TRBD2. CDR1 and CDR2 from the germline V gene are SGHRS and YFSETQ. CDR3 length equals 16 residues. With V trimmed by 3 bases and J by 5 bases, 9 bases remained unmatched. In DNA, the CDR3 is TGCGCCAGCAGCTCGCTAGCGGGAGCGCGGGGAGATACGCAGTATTTT. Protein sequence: CASSSLAGARGDTQYF.

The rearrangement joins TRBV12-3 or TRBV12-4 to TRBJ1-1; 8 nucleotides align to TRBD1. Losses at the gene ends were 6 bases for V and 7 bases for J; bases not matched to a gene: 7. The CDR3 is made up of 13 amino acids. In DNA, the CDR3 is TGTGCCAGCAGCTTGGACAGGGTCTTTGAAGCTTTCTTT. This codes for CASSLDRVFEAFF.

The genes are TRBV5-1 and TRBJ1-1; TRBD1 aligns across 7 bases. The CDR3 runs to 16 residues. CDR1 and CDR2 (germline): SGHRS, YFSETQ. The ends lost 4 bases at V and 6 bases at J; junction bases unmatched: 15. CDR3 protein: CASSVLTGHQGAEAFF. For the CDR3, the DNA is TGCGCCAGCAGCGTCCTAACAGGTCACCAGGGGGCTGAAGCTTTCTTT.

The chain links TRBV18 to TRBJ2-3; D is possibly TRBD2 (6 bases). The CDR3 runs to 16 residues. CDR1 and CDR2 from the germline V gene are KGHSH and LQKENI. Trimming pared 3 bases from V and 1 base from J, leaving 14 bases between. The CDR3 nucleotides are TGTGCCAGCTCACCCTTCGGAGGGCGAGGCACAGATACGCAGTATTTT. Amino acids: CASSPFGGRGTDTQYF.

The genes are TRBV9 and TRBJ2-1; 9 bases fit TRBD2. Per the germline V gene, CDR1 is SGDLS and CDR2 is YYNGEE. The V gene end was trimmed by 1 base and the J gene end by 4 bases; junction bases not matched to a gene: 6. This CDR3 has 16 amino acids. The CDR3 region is CASSVYGTSSYNEQFF. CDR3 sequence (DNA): TGTGCCAGCAGCGTATATGGGACTAGCAGTTACAATGAGCAGTTCTTC.

The CDR3, as DNA: TGTGCCAGCAGCTTAGAGACAGATGGCTACACCTTC. The encoded protein is CASSLETDGYTF. The V and J genes are TRBV13 and TRBJ1-2, with a possible D match to TRBD1 (5 bases). V was cut by 1 base and J by 6 bases, with 6 bases left in between. The CDR3 contains 12 residues. Germline V gene lookup returns CDR1 PRHDT and CDR2 FYEKMQ (reference sequence).

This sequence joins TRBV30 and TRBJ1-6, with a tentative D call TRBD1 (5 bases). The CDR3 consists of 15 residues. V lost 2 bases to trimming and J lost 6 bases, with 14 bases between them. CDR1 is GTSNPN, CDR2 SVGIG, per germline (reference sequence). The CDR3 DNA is TGTGCCTGGAGTAGTAGCCTCAGGGCTAATTCACCCCTCCACTTT. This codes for CAWSSSLRANSPLHF.

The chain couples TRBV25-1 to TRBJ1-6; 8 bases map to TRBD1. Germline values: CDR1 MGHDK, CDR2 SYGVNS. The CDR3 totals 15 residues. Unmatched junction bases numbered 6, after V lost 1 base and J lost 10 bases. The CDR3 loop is CASSEWGAGGSPLHF. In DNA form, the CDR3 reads TGTGCCAGCAGTGAATGGGGAGCAGGGGGCTCACCCCTCCACTTT.

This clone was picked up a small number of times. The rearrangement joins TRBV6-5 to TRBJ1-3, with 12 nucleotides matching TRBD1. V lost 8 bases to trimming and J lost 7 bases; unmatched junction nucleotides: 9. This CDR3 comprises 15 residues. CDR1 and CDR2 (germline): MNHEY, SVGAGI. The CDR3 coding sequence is TGTGCCAGCGGGGGACAGGGGGCTCTCAGGAACACCATATATTTT. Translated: CASGGQGALRNTIYF.